The 7 T cell receptor beta chains below come from one sample, sequenced in a study of long-term antiretroviral therapy in people with HIV. An immunoSEQ assay, version v3.0, was performed at survey level. Some clones are missing from TCRdb's copy, which holds only in-frame ones; the method was immunoSEQ multiplex PCR. The repertoire holds roughly 30,000 clones, with about 95% as singletons. Sample: unsorted PBMCs, taken 6 to 6.5 years after starting antiretroviral therapy. The receptors come from a man between 25 and 39 years old with HIV.

This chain connects TRBV4-2 to TRBJ2-7; 7 bases align to TRBD2. V lost 0 bases to trimming and J lost 0 bases; unmatched junction nucleotides: 5. CDR1 is LGHNA and CDR2 is YNFKEQ in the germline V gene. The CDR3 loop spans 16 amino acids. The CDR3 protein is CASSQESGESSYEQYF. The CDR3 DNA reads as TGTGCCAGCAGCCAAGAGAGCGGGGAGAGCTCCTACGAGCAGTACTTC.

The chain joins TRBV27 to TRBJ2-1; D gene unclear. The germline CDR1 and CDR2 sequences are MNHEY and SMNVEV (reference sequence). The CDR3 has 14 residues. Trimming took off 2 bases at V and 6 bases at J, with 11 bases between the two ends. CDR3 sequence: CASSLIPRANEQFF. The CDR3 region has the DNA TGTGCCAGCAGTTTAATACCTAGGGCCAATGAGCAGTTCTTC.

This rearrangement joins TRBV19 to TRBJ1-5; TRBD1 matches 10 bases. This CDR3 is 15 amino acids long. Germline trimming cut 0 bases from V and 5 bases from J; bases unmatched to any gene: 1. The germline CDR1 and CDR2 sequences are LNHDA and SQIVND (reference sequence). In DNA, the CDR3 is TGTGCCAGTAGTATAGATGGACAGGGGGATCAGCCCCAGCATTTT. It translates to CASSIDGQGDQPQHF. Combining the CDR3 with reference TRBV19 and TRBJ1-5 gives the whole variable domain DGGITQSPKYLFRKEGQNVTLSCEQNLNHDAMYWYRQDPGQGLRLIYYSQIVNDFQKGDIAEGYSVSREKKESFPLTVTSAQKNPTAFYLCASSIDGQGDQPQHFGDGTRLSIL.

The chain uses TRBV20-1 and TRBJ2-1; D not resolved. The CDR3 runs to 11 residues. Germline lookup yields CDR1 DFQATT and CDR2 SNEGSKA (reference sequence). The CDR3 DNA reads TGCAGAGCTCTGGGGTCCGATGAGCAGTTCTTC. It translates to CRALGSDEQFF.

The V call is TRBV7-9, the J call TRBJ1-1; 7 nucleotides line up with TRBD1. The CDR3 length is 15 residues. The V segment lost 3 bases and the J segment 1 base; nucleotides outside the gene matches: 5. Germline lookup yields CDR1 SEHNR and CDR2 FQNEAQ (reference sequence). CDR3 protein: CASSFYQGGNTEAFF. The CDR3, as DNA: TGTGCCAGCAGCTTCTACCAGGGGGGGAACACTGAAGCTTTCTTT.

This clone was seen a single time. DNA of the CDR3: TGCGCCAGCAGTAGAGGGACGGGGGGTGGTGAGCAGTTCTTC. Translating it yields CASSRGTGGGEQFF. The V and J genes are TRBV5-1 and TRBJ2-1; TRBD2 agrees at 7 bases. Trimming removed 5 bases from V and 9 bases from J; junction bases left unmatched: 11. This CDR3 has 14 residues. CDR1 and CDR2 (germline): SGHRS, YFSETQ.

This clone was seen once. V and J are TRBV7-2 and TRBJ2-5, with 11 bases fitting TRBD1. CDR3 length equals 16 residues. Germline V gene data show CDR1 as SGHTA and CDR2 as FQGNSA. The junction had 5 bases not matched to a gene; V was cut back by 2 bases and J by 3 bases. The CDR3 coding sequence is TGTGCCAGCAGCTTAAGGATGGGACAGGGGGAAGAGACCCAGTACTTC. Translation gives CASSLRMGQGEETQYF.